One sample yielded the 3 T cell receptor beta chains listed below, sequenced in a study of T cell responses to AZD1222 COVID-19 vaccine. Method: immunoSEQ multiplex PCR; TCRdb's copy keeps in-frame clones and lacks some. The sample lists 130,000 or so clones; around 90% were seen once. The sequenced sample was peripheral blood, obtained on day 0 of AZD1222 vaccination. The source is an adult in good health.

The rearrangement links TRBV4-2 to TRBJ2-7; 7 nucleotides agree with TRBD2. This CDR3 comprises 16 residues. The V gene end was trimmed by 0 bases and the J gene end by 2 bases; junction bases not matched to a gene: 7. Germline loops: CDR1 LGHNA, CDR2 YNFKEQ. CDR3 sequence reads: CASSQEPASGPYEQYF. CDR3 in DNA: TGTGCCAGCAGCCAAGAGCCGGCTAGCGGTCCCTACGAGCAGTACTTC.

For the CDR3, the DNA is TGTGCCAGCAGCTTAGCGTTTGGCGGGAGTTCCTACAATGAGCAGTTCTTC. Its translation is CASSLAFGGSSYNEQFF. The rearrangement links TRBV7-8 to TRBJ2-1, with 7 bases identical to TRBD2. Germline lookup yields CDR1 SGHVS and CDR2 FQNEAQ. With V trimmed by 0 bases and J by 1 base, 6 bases remained unmatched. The CDR3 covers 17 residues. Full variable domain (outside the CDR3, taken from reference TRBV7-8 and TRBJ2-1): GAGVSQSPRYKVAKRGQDVALRCDPISGHVSLFWYQQALGQGPEFLTYFQNEAQLDKSGLPSDRFFAERPEGSVSTLKIQRTQQEDSAVYLCASSLAFGGSSYNEQFFGPGTRLTVL.

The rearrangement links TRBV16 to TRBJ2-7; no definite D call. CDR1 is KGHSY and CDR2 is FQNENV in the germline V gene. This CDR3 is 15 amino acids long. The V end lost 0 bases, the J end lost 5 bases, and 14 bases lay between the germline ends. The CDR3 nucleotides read TGTGCCAGCAGCCAATCGGGTTTGGTCGCGGACGAGCAGTACTTC. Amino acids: CASSQSGLVADEQYF.